Sequencing of this T cell receptor beta chain was carried out in a study of OX40 agonist ivuxolimab in advanced cancers. About this clone: The junction departs from the called germline gene at one end, perhaps through a read error.

Assay: immunoSEQ multiplex PCR; the TCRdb copy retains only in-frame clones and omits some. The table lists about 47,000 clones, 70% to 90% of them singletons, with 11% to 15% in the top ten. This CDR3 has 14 residues. CDR1 and CDR2 from the germline V gene are MNHEY and SMNVEV (reference sequence). Any history of autoimmune disease or systemic immunosuppression disqualified patients. Sampling times: baseline, cycle 4 day 1, cycle 7 day 1. The clonotype comes from an adult with an advanced solid tumor such as melanoma, head and neck, liver or kidney cancer. This specimen consisted of CD4+ or CD8+ T cells sorted from blood, obtained in a trial of the OX40 agonist ivuxolimab. The rearrangement joins TRBV27 to TRBJ1-2; 9 bases are shared with TRBD1. The CDR3 loop is CTSSQARDRAGYTF. The CDR3 DNA is TGTACCAGCAGTCAAGCCCGGGACAGGGCTGGCTACACCTTC.